The clone carrying this T cell receptor (beta chain) appeared a single time. Its antigen is not known. This sample was included in a study of Ad26.COV2.S vaccination and SARS-CoV-2 variants. General study findings and limits: Possibly, TCR breadth and depth analyses underestimated total T cell responses. Substantial post-vaccination breadth of spike-specific CD8+ and CD4+ T cell responses was reported.

The germline gives CDR1 SGHTA, CDR2 FQGNSA. The V gene lost 5 bases and the J gene lost 1 base, with 14 bases spanning the gap. CDR3 length equals 15 residues. Assay: immunoSEQ multiplex PCR; the TCRdb copy retains only in-frame clones and omits some. The sample shows roughly 350,000 clones, roughly 91% of them seen only once. Treatment in this sample: over 15 received Ad26.COV2.S at low or high dose, single or two shots; 5 received placebo; per-sample allocation not given. Sampling occurred on day 63 after the first vaccine or placebo injection. An 18-55-year-old adult in Boston served as donor. Wuhan-strain SARS-CoV-2 spike was expressed by the Ad26 vector that made up the vaccine.

This sequence was found in a person between 18 and 65 years old who received the Ad26.COV2.S COVID-19 vaccine or a placebo. Specimen: peripheral blood, collected in a trial of Ad26.COV2.S vaccine versus placebo. J is TRBJ2-5 and V is TRBV7-2; D call uncertain. The CDR3: CASSPRATAQETQYF. CDR3 in DNA: TGTGCCAGCAGCCCGCGAGCCACAGCCCAAGAGACCCAGTACTTC.